Sequencing of this TCR beta chain was carried out in a study of Graves' ophthalmopathy and Graves' hyperthyroidism. The sequenced template was RNA, covering the TCR beta CDR3 region. First-round RT-PCR used HTBI primers; second-round multiplex PCR followed. TCRdb re-analysed the multiplex PCR reads in MiXCR, keeping a single row per CDR3 protein. Altogether fewer than 650,000 distinct CDR3 sequences are present, about 24% being singletons, with the ten largest covering approximately 7%. In its sample, this clonotype was seen many times. With V trimmed by 7 bases and J by 0 bases, 5 bases remained unmatched. The CDR3 is 13 amino acids. Looked up from germline, CDR1 is SQVTM and CDR2 is ANQGSEA. Researchers classed hyperthyroidism as stable given no ophthalmopathy within 18 months of follow-up.

V usage is TRBV29-1 and J usage is TRBJ2-7; 8 nucleotides align to TRBD1. The sequence came from a woman under 30 with stable Graves' hyperthyroidism. Some clones in this sample may be carry-over from other donors' samples. Specimen: peripheral blood. DNA for the CDR3: TGCAGCGCTACCGGGACAGGCTCCTACGAGCAGTACTTC. Translated: CSATGTGSYEQYF.